Included here is one T cell receptor (beta chain) sequence, with context. Assay used: immunoSEQ multiplex PCR; TCRdb lists only in-frame clones, some missing. Here the sample spans 41,000 or so clones, 70% to 85% being singletons. The V end lost 1 base, the J end lost 0 bases, and 10 bases lay between the germline ends. The CDR3 runs to 15 residues. The V gene's germline CDR1 is SGHRS and CDR2 YFSETQ. This entry belongs to a study of OX40 agonist ivuxolimab in advanced cancers. The receptor comes from an adult with an advanced solid tumor such as melanoma, head and neck, liver or kidney cancer. The V and J genes are TRBV5-1 and TRBJ1-2, with D possibly being TRBD1 (5 bases). This material consisted of CD4+ or CD8+ T cells sorted from blood, taken in a trial of the OX40 agonist ivuxolimab. CDR3 sequence reads: CASSLTGTTNYGYTF. The CDR3 DNA reads as TGCGCCAGCAGCTTGACAGGAACAACTAACTATGGCTACACCTTC.